This T cell receptor beta chain is drawn from a study of blood T cell repertoires in COVID-19. Study details: There were acute and convalescent COVID-19 samples, and they came from the United States, Italy and Spain.

The CDR3 runs to 15 residues. V was trimmed by 0 bases and J by 5 bases, leaving 14 bases between them. CDR1 GTSNPN and CDR2 SVGIG come from the germline V gene (reference sequence). Living in 24 US areas, the participants were between 18 and 89 years of age. Participant-given clinical history determined each cohort assignment. How the authors handled the data: Estimation of nucleated cell counts relied on the amplification of reference gene primers. Data came from immunoSEQ multiplex PCR; TCRdb stores just in-frame clones and leaves some out. The DNA was the basis for D and trimming; V, J and clone size are from that table. The table records fewer than 300,000 clones, around 86% of them present only once.

The source material was PBMCs or T cells enriched from blood (not recorded which). The sequence was obtained from a man aged 18 to 35 who had recovered from COVID-19. The rearrangement links TRBV30 to TRBJ1-5; maybe TRBD1 (5 bases). This chain's CDR3 is CAWSVPGFPYQPQHF. The CDR3 bases are TGTGCCTGGAGTGTACCAGGGTTCCCGTATCAGCCCCAGCATTTT.